This T cell receptor beta chain was identified in a study of cytomegalovirus exposure and HLA in healthy donors. General study results and limits: Later analysis reportedly placed an Asian-associated ancestry cluster below the roughly 630-donor mean in N-insertions.

Trimming took 2 bases from V and 3 from J; bases not matched to a gene: 4. This CDR3 has 14 amino acids. CDR1 SNHLY and CDR2 FYNNEI come from the germline V gene. 13 Jbeta primers and 60 Vbeta primers were used for the PCR. Produced via immunoSEQ multiplex PCR; TCRdb's table is partial and in-frame only. In the table there are around 200,000 clones, 80% of which are singletons. Comment on this clone: The antigen is undetermined.

Sequencing used PBMCs. The V gene is TRBV2, the J gene TRBJ2-7; 7 bases fit TRBD1. This clonotype was obtained from a boy younger than 18 in good health and CMV-seronegative. The chain's CDR3 is CASSENRGVYEQYF. CDR3 coding DNA: TGTGCCAGCAGTGAAAACAGGGGAGTCTACGAGCAGTACTTC.